One and the same sample provided the 22 T cell receptor beta chains below, sequenced in a study of technical replicates of blood from a handful of donors. TCRdb's copy holds only in-frame clones and misses some; the assay was immunoSEQ multiplex PCR. The table shows about 84,000 clones, with roughly 98% occurring only once. Sequenced material: T cells isolated from PBMCs. These receptors all stem from a human donor in good health.

The genes are TRBV25-1 and TRBJ1-4; weak D call: TRBD1 (6 bases). CDR3 length equals 14 residues. Trimming removed 5 bases from V and 0 bases from J, with 7 bases in between. Germline CDR1 is MGHDK and CDR2 is SYGVNS. CDR3 DNA sequence: TGTGCCAGCAGTTCAGGGGCAACTAATGAAAAACTGTTTTTT. Translating it yields CASSSGATNEKLFF.

The rearrangement uses TRBV18 and TRBJ1-3; no definite D call. There are 15 residues in the CDR3. Germline V lookup: CDR1 KGHSH, CDR2 LQKENI. Deletions cut 3 bases from V and 1 base from J, with 10 bases between. CDR3 nucleotide sequence: TGTGCCAGCTCACCGGAACAGCTGTCTGGAAACACCATATATTTT. This codes for CASSPEQLSGNTIYF.

The rearrangement links TRBV4-1 to TRBJ1-4; D remains ambiguous. CDR1 is MGHRA, CDR2 YSYEKL, per germline. V lost 0 bases and J lost 3, with 23 bases in between. The CDR3 loop spans 20 amino acids. CDR3 protein: CASSQDLLPALVRANEKLFF. The CDR3 bases are TGCGCCAGCAGCCAAGATCTATTGCCGGCCCTAGTACGGGCTAATGAAAAACTGTTTTTT.

This rearrangement joins TRBV13 to TRBJ2-2; TRBD1 matches at 7 bases. With V trimmed by 6 bases and J by 13 bases, 14 bases remained unmatched. CDR1 PRHDT and CDR2 FYEKMQ come from the germline V gene (reference sequence). This CDR3 region has 14 residues. In DNA form, the CDR3 reads TGTGCCAGCAGACGAACGGGACAGCTCAGAGGGCTGTTTTTT. This gives the protein CASRRTGQLRGLFF.

This clone was seen once. The chain is built from TRBV27 and TRBJ2-5, with D perhaps TRBD1 (5 bases). Trimming stripped 1 base from V and 5 bases from J, with 14 bases between. CDR3 size: 15 residues. Germline CDR1 is MNHEY and CDR2 is SMNVEV (reference sequence). CDR3 sequence: CASSLLGVFHETQYF. CDR3 in DNA: TGTGCCAGCAGTTTATTAGGGGTTTTTCACGAGACCCAGTACTTC.

CDR3 sequence (DNA): TGTGCCAGCAGTCCCCTGTCGGTTACAGATACGCAGTATTTT. Translating gives CASSPLSVTDTQYF. V is TRBV2 and J is TRBJ2-3; D remains unclear. CDR1 is SNHLY and CDR2 is FYNNEI in the germline V gene. Trimming removed 5 bases from V and 3 bases from J, with 12 bases in between. CDR3 length: 14 amino acids.

The chain employs TRBV7-9 and TRBJ2-3; 12 nucleotides line up with TRBD2. The CDR3 loop spans 17 amino acids. The V gene end was trimmed by 5 bases and the J gene end by 4 bases; junction bases not matched to a gene: 10. From germline, CDR1 is SEHNR and CDR2 FQNEAQ (reference sequence). The CDR3 region has the DNA TGTGCCAGCAGCATCTTGACTAGCGGGAGTGGACCAGATACGCAGTATTTT. Protein sequence: CASSILTSGSGPDTQYF.

V is TRBV7-9 and J is TRBJ2-1; the match to TRBD1 covers 7 bases. The V segment lost 5 bases and the J segment 4 bases; nucleotides outside the gene matches: 5. The CDR3 totals 14 residues. Germline V CDR1 and CDR2: SEHNR, FQNEAQ (reference sequence). CDR3 loop: CASSQGQSYNEQFF. The CDR3 region has the DNA TGTGCCAGCAGCCAGGGACAGAGTTACAATGAGCAGTTCTTC. Using reference TRBV7-9 and TRBJ2-1 for the parts outside the CDR3, the full variable domain is DTGVSQNPRHKITKRGQNVTFRCDPISEHNRLYWYRQTLGQGPEFLTYFQNEAQLEKSRLLSDRFSAERPKGSFSTLEIQRTEQGDSAMYLCASSQGQSYNEQFFGPGTRLTVL.

The chain employs TRBV28 and TRBJ2-5, with 11 bases identical to TRBD2. Germline V gene lookup returns CDR1 MDHEN and CDR2 SYDVKM. With V trimmed by 5 bases and J by 5 bases, 7 bases remained unmatched. There are 15 residues in the CDR3. This CDR3 reads CASSPRTSGRETQYF. DNA of the CDR3: TGTGCCAGCAGTCCCCGGACTAGCGGGCGGGAGACCCAGTACTTC.

The chain employs TRBV11-2 and TRBJ2-7, with 10 nucleotides matching TRBD2. The germline gives CDR1 SGHAT, CDR2 FQNNGV. The CDR3 is 15 amino acids. Trimming removed 4 bases from V and 3 bases from J; junction bases left unmatched: 6. In nucleotides, the CDR3 is TGTGCCAGCAGCTCCAGCGGGGGGGCCCTCTACGAGCAGTACTTC. Residues: CASSSSGGALYEQYF.

The chain employs TRBV18 and TRBJ2-3; tentatively, D is TRBD2 (6 bases). The CDR3 sequence is 14 residues long. From germline, CDR1 is KGHSH and CDR2 LQKENI. V was clipped by 3 bases and J by 6 bases, with 13 bases between them. The CDR3 DNA reads TGTGCCAGCTCACCCTTAGGGACTGTTGATACGCAGTATTTT. It translates to CASSPLGTVDTQYF. Supplemented by reference TRBV18 and TRBJ2-3, the full variable domain reads NAGVMQNPRHLVRRRGQEARLRCSPMKGHSHVYWYRQLPEEGLKFMVYLQKENIIDESGMPKERFSAEFPKEGPSILRIQQVVRGDSAAYFCASSPLGTVDTQYFGPGTRLTVL.

The chain has TRBV5-5 and TRBJ1-1, with D possibly TRBD1 on 6 matching bases. The CDR3 spans 14 residues. Germline CDR1 is SGHKS and CDR2 is YYEKEE (reference sequence). With 4 bases removed from V and 1 base from J, the gap between germline ends came to 11 bases. The chain's CDR3 is CASSNRAPNTEAFF. The CDR3 DNA follows: TGTGCCAGCAGCAACAGGGCCCCGAACACTGAAGCTTTCTTT.

The V and J genes are TRBV5-1 and TRBJ2-7, with 10 nucleotides matching TRBD1. There are 14 residues in the CDR3. Germline V CDR1 and CDR2: SGHRS, YFSETQ. The J segment lost 3 bases and the V segment lost 7 bases, leaving 7 bases of the junction unmatched. The CDR3 reads CASRGQGNNYEQYF. As DNA, the CDR3 is TGCGCCAGCCGGGGACAGGGGAATAACTACGAGCAGTACTTC. Drawing the rest from reference TRBV5-1 and TRBJ2-7, the complete variable domain is KAGVTQTPRYLIKTRGQQVTLSCSPISGHRSVSWYQQTPGQGLQFLFEYFSETQRNKGNFPGRFSGRQFSNSRSEMNVSTLELGDSALYLCASRGQGNNYEQYFGPGTRLTVT.

J is TRBJ2-7 and V is TRBV5-4; D not certain. The CDR3 spans 14 residues. V lost 0 bases to trimming and J lost 0 bases, with 7 bases between them. Germline loops: CDR1 SGHNT, CDR2 YYREEE (reference sequence). As DNA, the CDR3 is TGTGCCAGCAGCTTGGATCTATACTCCTACGAGCAGTACTTC. It encodes CASSLDLYSYEQYF. Using reference TRBV5-4 and TRBJ2-7 for the parts outside the CDR3, the full variable domain is ETGVTQSPTHLIKTRGQQVTLRCSSQSGHNTVSWYQQALGQGPQFIFQYYREEENGRGNFPPRFSGLQFPNYSSELNVNALELDDSALYLCASSLDLYSYEQYFGPGTRLTVT.

The chain is built from TRBV10-2 and TRBJ1-5; D might be TRBD1 (6 bases). CDR3 length: 15 residues. The V end was cut by 2 bases, the J end by 0 bases, with 8 bases between. Per the germline V gene, CDR1 is WSHSY and CDR2 is SAAADI. Here the CDR3 reads CASSEGQFSNQPQHF. Written as DNA, the CDR3 is TGCGCCAGCAGTGAGGGACAGTTTAGCAATCAGCCCCAGCATTTT.

This clone has only one observation. The chain couples TRBV7-9 to TRBJ1-2, with D perhaps TRBD1 (5 bases). CDR3 length: 16 amino acids. V dropped 6 bases and J dropped 2 bases, with 19 bases sitting between them. Germline V CDR1 and CDR2: SEHNR, FQNEAQ (reference sequence). CDR3 in amino acids: CASRLSNRPKNYGYTF. In nucleotides, the CDR3 is TGTGCCAGCAGACTTAGCAACAGGCCCAAGAACTATGGCTACACCTTC.

This rearrangement joins TRBV10-1 to TRBJ2-5; 9 bases are shared with TRBD2. The germline CDR1 and CDR2 sequences are WNHNN and SYGVQD (reference sequence). V lost 6 bases to trimming and J lost 1 base; unmatched junction nucleotides: 3. The CDR3 totals 14 residues. This CDR3 reads CASSRSGSQETQYF. In nucleotides, the CDR3 is TGCGCCAGCAGCCGTAGCGGGAGCCAAGAGACCCAGTACTTC.

The chain is built from TRBV11-3 and TRBJ2-1; 12 bases are shared with TRBD2. Germline CDR1 is SGHNT and CDR2 is YENEEA. This CDR3 contains 20 residues. With V trimmed by 1 base and J by 5 bases, 15 bases remained unmatched. The CDR3 sequence is CASSLGPVSSGRALNNEQFF. The CDR3 bases are TGTGCCAGCAGCTTAGGGCCCGTGTCTAGCGGGAGGGCATTGAACAATGAGCAGTTCTTC.

The rearrangement joins TRBV7-2 to TRBJ1-1, with D possibly being TRBD1 (5 bases). CDR1 is SGHTA and CDR2 is FQGNSA in the germline V gene. V lost 5 bases to trimming and J lost 0 bases, with 22 bases between them. This CDR3 has 18 amino acids. The CDR3 nucleotides read TGTGCCAGCAGCCTTCCCCGGGAGGGACCCCTTATGAACACTGAAGCTTTCTTT. As protein: CASSLPREGPLMNTEAFF.

The chain has TRBV2 and TRBJ2-1; 10 bases are a match to TRBD1. CDR1 and CDR2 (germline): SNHLY, FYNNEI. J was trimmed by 5 bases and V by 6 bases; bases with no gene match: 7. The CDR3 is 15 amino acids. CDR3: CASRPDRGRHNEQFF. CDR3 bases: TGTGCCAGCAGGCCAGACAGGGGGCGTCACAATGAGCAGTTCTTC.

The chain recombines TRBV7-3 with TRBJ2-2; D may be TRBD1 (6 bases). Trimming left V 6 bases short and J 7 bases short, with 12 bases between. This CDR3 is 13 amino acids long. Germline loops: CDR1 SGHTA, CDR2 FQGTGA. CDR3 region: CASRFTTGGELFF. In DNA form, the CDR3 reads TGTGCCAGCAGGTTCACGACAGGCGGGGAGCTGTTTTTT.

V usage is TRBV4-2 and J usage is TRBJ2-7; weak D call: TRBD2 (6 bases). The germline CDR1 and CDR2 sequences are LGHNA and YNFKEQ. V lost 0 bases to trimming and J lost 0 bases, with 15 bases between them. This CDR3 has 17 residues. The CDR3 nucleotides are TGTGCCAGCAGCCAAGATCCTCACGCGGGGCCCTCCTACGAGCAGTACTTC. The encoded protein is CASSQDPHAGPSYEQYF.